The rows below give T cell receptor beta chains drawn from one sample of a study of cytomegalovirus exposure and HLA in healthy donors. The protocol was immunoSEQ multiplex PCR, while the TCRdb copy is restricted to in-frame clones and leaves out a portion. The repertoire holds roughly 150,000 clones, with 80% as singletons. What was sequenced was PBMCs. Every receptor here comes from a male donor in good health and CMV-seronegative. Each CDR3 is given with its conserved first and last residue. D genes are given only for firm matches. The size of a clone is reported for some rows only, either as once, few or many, or as a class for expanded clones.

>15|.|.|TRBV5-8|TRBJ1-5
CASSFDSVSNQPQHF
>17|.|few|TRBV4-3|TRBJ1-3
CASSQDPFRGAGNTIYF
>14|.|.|TRBV9|TRBJ2-6
CASSLLPGANVLTF
>17|TRBD1|.|TRBV15|TRBJ2-2
CATSRTSGTVNTGELFF
>15|.|.|TRBV10-1|TRBJ2-5
CASSETGTTWETQYF
>14|.|few|TRBV28|TRBJ1-2
CASSPGRAGYGYTF
>12|.|.|TRBV29-1|TRBJ1-1
CSVEDGNTEAFF
>14|.|.|TRBV27|TRBJ1-1
CASSLRRRLTEAFF
>13|.|.|TRBV29-1|TRBJ1-1
CSTTGVKNTEAFF
>14|TRBD1|.|TRBV6-5|TRBJ1-2
CASSYQQGAYGYTF
>15|.|.|TRBV2|TRBJ1-1
CASSERPSRGTEAFF
>16|TRBD1|.|TRBV5-6|TRBJ1-1
CASSPFTGDPNTEAFF
>16|TRBD1|.|TRBV7-2|TRBJ1-2
CASSLGVGDRGHGYTF
>12|.|few|TRBV4-1|TRBJ2-1
CASLDWDNEQFF
>14|.|.|TRBV6-1|TRBJ2-7
CASSLQGWTYEQYF
>13|TRBD2|once|TRBV25-1|TRBJ2-7
CASSGPVGREQYF
>14|.|.|TRBV4-1|TRBJ1-5
CASSRFQGNQPQHF
>15|TRBD1|.|TRBV6-5|TRBJ1-1
CASSYYGQGQRGAFF
>15|TRBD1|few|TRBV5-4|TRBJ2-2
CASSFWTGTTGELFF
>16|.|few|TRBV5-4|TRBJ1-1
CASSLAFGGQNTEAFF
>14|TRBD1|.|TRBV19|TRBJ2-7
CASTSGQGAYEQYF
>16|TRBD1|.|TRBV9|TRBJ1-4
CASSVLTGGQNEKLFF
>15|.|.|TRBV5-1|TRBJ1-6
CASSLEGEKYSPLHF
>14|.|.|TRBV5-4|TRBJ1-2
CASSLDRARFGYTF
>14|.|.|TRBV18|TRBJ1-4
CASSPTPGDEKLFF
>14|TRBD2|.|TRBV30|TRBJ2-1
CAWEAGGSYNEQFF
>14|TRBD1|.|TRBV5-6|TRBJ2-3
CASSSGQGSDTQYF
>15|TRBD1|.|TRBV7-9|TRBJ1-4
CASSRGTGGSEKLFF
>15|TRBD1|few|TRBV6-6|TRBJ1-4
CASRNTGTGDEKLFF
>14|.|.|TRBV7-7|TRBJ2-3
CASSLSGAADTQYF
>13|TRBD1|.|TRBV30|TRBJ1-2
CAWGRGDNYGYTF
>15|.|.|TRBV9|TRBJ2-5
CASSSPRGAGETQYF
>15|TRBD1|once|TRBV6-6|TRBJ2-7
CASRTGTGVSGEQYF
>11|.|.|TRBV29-1|TRBJ1-4
CSVETSGKLFF
>15|TRBD1|.|TRBV6-5|TRBJ2-3
CASRGQGAVSDTQYF
>16|TRBD1|.|TRBV7-9|TRBJ1-2
CASSLLRDREGYGYTF
>14|TRBD2|.|TRBV9|TRBJ2-3
CASSAGTTYDTQYF
>16|.|.|TRBV6-1|TRBJ2-1
CASSEEWGVTYNEQFF
>16|TRBD2|.|TRBV9|TRBJ2-1
CASSVYSGTSVAEQFF
>15|.|.|TRBV5-1|TRBJ1-4
CASSQGHSNNEKLFF
>14|.|.|TRBV19|TRBJ1-1
CASSRVGGNTEAFF
>18|.|.|TRBV19|TRBJ1-1
CASSMRQGLTIAGTEAFF
>14|.|few|TRBV7-9|TRBJ1-2
CASSPQASLMGYTF
>15|TRBD1|.|TRBV10-2|TRBJ1-4
CASSDPGGANEKLFF
>13|.|.|TRBV7-2|TRBJ2-7
CASSLEGGLLPAF